The clone carrying this TCR beta chain was seen only once. Germline CDR1 and CDR2: SGHAT and FQNNGV. Trimming at V came to 7 bases and at J to 9 bases, leaving 10 bases not matched to a gene. The CDR3 has 14 amino acids. The data originate from a study of blood T cell repertoires in COVID-19. Sequencing was performed with immunoSEQ multiplex PCR; in TCRdb, only in-frame clones are kept and a portion is missing. Of about 72,000 clones listed, about nine tenths are singletons. Sequenced sample: peripheral blood. The TCR comes from a man between 65 and 85 years old with active or convalescent COVID-19. The chain carries TRBV11-2 and TRBJ2-1, with 9 nucleotides matching TRBD1. The CDR3 reads CASTRTGDNGEQFF. In nucleotides, the CDR3 is TGTGCCAGCACCCGGACAGGGGACAACGGTGAGCAGTTCTTC.